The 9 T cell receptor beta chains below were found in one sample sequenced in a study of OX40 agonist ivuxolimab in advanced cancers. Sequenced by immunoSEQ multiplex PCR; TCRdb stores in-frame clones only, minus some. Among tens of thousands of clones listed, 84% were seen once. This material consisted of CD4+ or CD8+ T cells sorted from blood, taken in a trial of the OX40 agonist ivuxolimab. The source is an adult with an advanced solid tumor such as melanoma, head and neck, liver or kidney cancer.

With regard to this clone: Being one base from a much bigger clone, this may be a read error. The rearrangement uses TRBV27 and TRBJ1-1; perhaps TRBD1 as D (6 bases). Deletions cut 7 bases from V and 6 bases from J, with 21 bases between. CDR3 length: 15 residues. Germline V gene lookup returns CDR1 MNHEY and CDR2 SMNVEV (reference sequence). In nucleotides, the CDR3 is TGTGCCAGCAATCTCACCGTTCGGGGGCGGTCTGAAGCTTTCTTT. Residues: CASNLTVRGRSEAFF.

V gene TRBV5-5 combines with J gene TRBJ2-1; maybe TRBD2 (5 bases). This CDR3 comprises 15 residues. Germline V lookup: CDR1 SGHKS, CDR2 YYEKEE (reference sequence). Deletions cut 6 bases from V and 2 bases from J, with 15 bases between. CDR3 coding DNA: TGTGCCAGCACCCTCGTAGGCGGGCCCTACAATGAGCAGTTCTTC. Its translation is CASTLVGGPYNEQFF.

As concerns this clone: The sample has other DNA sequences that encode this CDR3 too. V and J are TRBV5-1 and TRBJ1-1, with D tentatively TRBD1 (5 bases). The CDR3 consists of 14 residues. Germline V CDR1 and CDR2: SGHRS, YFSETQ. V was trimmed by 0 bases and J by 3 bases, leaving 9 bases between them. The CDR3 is CASSLAGGYTEAFF. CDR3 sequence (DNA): TGCGCCAGCAGCTTGGCCGGGGGGTACACTGAAGCTTTCTTT.

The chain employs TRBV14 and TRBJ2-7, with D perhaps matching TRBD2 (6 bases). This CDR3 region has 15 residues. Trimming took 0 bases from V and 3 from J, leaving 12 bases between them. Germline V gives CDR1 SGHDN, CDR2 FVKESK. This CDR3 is CASSQDEGGFYEQYF. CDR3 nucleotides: TGTGCCAGCAGCCAAGACGAGGGAGGCTTCTACGAGCAGTACTTC. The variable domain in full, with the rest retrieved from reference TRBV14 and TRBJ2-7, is EAGVTQFPSHSVIEKGQTVTLRCDPISGHDNLYWYRRVMGKEIKFLLHFVKESKQDESGMPNNRFLAERTGGTYSTLKVQPAELEDSGVYFCASSQDEGGFYEQYFGPGTRLTVT.

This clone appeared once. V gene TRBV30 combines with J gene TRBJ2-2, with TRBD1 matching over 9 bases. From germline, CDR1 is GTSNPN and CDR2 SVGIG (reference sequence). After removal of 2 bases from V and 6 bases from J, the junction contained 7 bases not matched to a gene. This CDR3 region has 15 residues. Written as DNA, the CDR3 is TGTGCCTGGAGTTGGCCGACAGGGGGGTCCGGGGAGCTGTTTTTT. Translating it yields CAWSWPTGGSGELFF.

The CDR3 is CASRAESYEQYF. The CDR3 DNA is TGTGCCAGCAGAGCGGAGTCCTACGAGCAGTACTTC. V gene TRBV5-4 combines with J gene TRBJ2-7; a possible D gene is TRBD2 (5 bases). The ends were cut back, 5 bases at V and 1 base at J, with 7 bases in the middle. The CDR3 runs 12 residues. The germline V gene encodes CDR1 SGHNT and CDR2 YYREEE (reference sequence).

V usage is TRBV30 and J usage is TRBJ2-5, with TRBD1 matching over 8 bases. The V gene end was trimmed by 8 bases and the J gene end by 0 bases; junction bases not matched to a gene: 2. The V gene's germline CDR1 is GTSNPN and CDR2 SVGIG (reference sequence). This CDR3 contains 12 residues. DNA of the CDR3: TGTGCCGCGGGACAGGACCAAGAGACCCAGTACTTC. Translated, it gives CAAGQDQETQYF.

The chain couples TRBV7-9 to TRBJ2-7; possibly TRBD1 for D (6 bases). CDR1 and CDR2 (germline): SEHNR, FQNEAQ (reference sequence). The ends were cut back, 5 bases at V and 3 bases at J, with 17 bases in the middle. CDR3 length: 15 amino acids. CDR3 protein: CASSPPDRPVYEQYF. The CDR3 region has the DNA TGTGCCAGCAGCCCCCCCGACAGGCCGGTCTACGAGCAGTACTTC.

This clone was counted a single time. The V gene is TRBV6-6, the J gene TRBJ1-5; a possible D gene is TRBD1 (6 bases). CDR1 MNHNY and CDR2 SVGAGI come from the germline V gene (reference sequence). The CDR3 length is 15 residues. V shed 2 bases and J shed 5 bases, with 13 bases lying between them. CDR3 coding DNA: TGTGCCAGCAGTTACGTACAGGGAACCGATCAGCCCCAGCATTTT. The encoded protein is CASSYVQGTDQPQHF.